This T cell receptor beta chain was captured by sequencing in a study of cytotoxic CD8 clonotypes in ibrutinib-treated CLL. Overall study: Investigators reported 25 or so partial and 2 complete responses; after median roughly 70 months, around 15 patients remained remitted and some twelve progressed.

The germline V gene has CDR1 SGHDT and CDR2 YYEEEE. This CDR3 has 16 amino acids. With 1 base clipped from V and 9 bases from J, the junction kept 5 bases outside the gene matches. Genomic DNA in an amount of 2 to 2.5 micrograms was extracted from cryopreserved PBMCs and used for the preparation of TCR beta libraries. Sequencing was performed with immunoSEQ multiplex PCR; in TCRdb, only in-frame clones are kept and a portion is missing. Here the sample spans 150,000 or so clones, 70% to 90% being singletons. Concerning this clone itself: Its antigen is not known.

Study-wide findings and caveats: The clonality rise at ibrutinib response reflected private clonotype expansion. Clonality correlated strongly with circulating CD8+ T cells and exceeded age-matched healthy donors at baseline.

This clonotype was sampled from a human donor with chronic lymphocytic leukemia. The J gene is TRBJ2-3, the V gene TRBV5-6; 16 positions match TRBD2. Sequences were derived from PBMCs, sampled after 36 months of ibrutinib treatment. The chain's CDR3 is CASSLPGLAGGPTQYF. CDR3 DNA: TGTGCCAGCAGCTTGCCGGGACTAGCGGGAGGGCCAACGCAGTATTTT.